The 10 T cell receptor beta chains reported below all come from one sample, sequenced in a study of response to subunit inactivated influenza vaccine. One entry per CDR3 protein, called by TCRdb with MiXCR from the RT-PCR reads. The sample contains about 500,000 distinct CDR3 sequences, 13% of which appear only once. The sequenced sample was PBMCs from blood, obtained roughly 46 days after vaccination. These receptors were collected from a man aged 45-65 years who received an inactivated influenza vaccine.

The chain recombines TRBV2 with TRBJ1-5; TRBD1 matches 8 bases. Trimming took 6 bases from V and 1 from J; bases not matched to a gene: 5. The CDR3 has 15 residues. Germline loops: CDR1 SNHLY, CDR2 FYNNEI. CDR3: CASRTGALSNQPQHF. The CDR3 DNA is TGTGCCAGCAGGACAGGGGCCCTCAGCAATCAGCCCCAGCATTTT.

A few counts support this clonotype. Written as DNA, the CDR3 is TGCAGTGCTAGAGATCTTAGCGGGTATTCCGAGACCCAGTACTTC. Translating gives CSARDLSGYSETQYF. The chain has TRBV20-1 and TRBJ2-5; TRBD2 matches at 7 bases. Trimming took 0 bases from V and 5 from J; bases not matched to a gene: 9. This CDR3 is 15 amino acids long. Germline V gene lookup returns CDR1 DFQATT and CDR2 SNEGSKA (reference sequence).

This rearrangement joins TRBV7-2 to TRBJ2-5, with a possible D match to TRBD2 (6 bases). Germline lookup yields CDR1 SGHTA and CDR2 FQGNSA. Trimming shortened V by 6 bases and J by 5 bases, and 16 bases separated the two germline ends. This CDR3 region has 14 residues. The CDR3 DNA sequence: TGTGCCAGCAGGTTCCGGGAGCGGACGGAGACCCAGTACTTC. It yields the protein CASRFRERTETQYF.

The chain joins TRBV4-2 to TRBJ2-5, with TRBD1 as a possible D gene (5 bases). This CDR3 spans 15 amino acids. V was clipped by 4 bases and J by 5 bases, with 17 bases between them. Germline CDR1 LGHNA, CDR2 YNFKEQ. CDR3 sequence reads: CASSLHRARAETQYF. In DNA form, the CDR3 reads TGTGCCAGCAGCCTCCACCGAGCCAGGGCGGAGACCCAGTACTTC.

V usage is TRBV28 and J usage is TRBJ2-5, with D maybe TRBD1 (5 bases). Trimming took off 3 bases at V and 4 bases at J, with 12 bases between the two ends. This CDR3 contains 14 residues. Germline CDR1 and CDR2: MDHEN and SYDVKM. The CDR3 bases are TGTGCCAGCAGTTTCCGCAGGGAAGTAGAGACCCAGTACTTC. Translation: CASSFRREVETQYF.

In this sample, this clonotype turned up a few times. V is TRBV6-2 or TRBV6-3 and J is TRBJ1-2, with D tentatively TRBD1 (6 bases). From germline, CDR1 is MNHEY and CDR2 SVGEGT. Trimming removed 7 bases at V and 0 bases at J, with 12 bases between. The CDR3 spans 14 residues. The CDR3 here is CASIETGANYGYTF. In nucleotides, the CDR3 is TGTGCCAGCATCGAGACAGGAGCTAACTATGGCTACACCTTC.

V and J are TRBV6-1 and TRBJ2-4; D is undetermined. This CDR3 is 14 amino acids long. CDR1 MNHNS and CDR2 SASEGT come from the germline V gene. V shed 1 base and J shed 0 bases, with 4 bases lying between them. For the CDR3, the DNA is TGTGCCAGCAGTGAAGTATTAGCCAAAAACATTCAGTACTTC. It specifies CASSEVLAKNIQYF.

This clonotype has just a few counts. The gene calls are TRBV20-1 and TRBJ2-3, with 9 bases aligning to TRBD2. The V and J ends lost 0 bases and 2 bases, in that order; junction bases with no gene match: 9. Germline V gene data show CDR1 as DFQATT and CDR2 as SNEGSKA (reference sequence). The CDR3 length is 17 residues. CDR3 sequence reads: CSARDRLAEWLTDTQYF. The CDR3 DNA is TGCAGTGCTAGAGATCGACTAGCGGAGTGGCTCACAGATACGCAGTATTTT.

This clonotype turned up a few times. The rearrangement joins TRBV24-1 to TRBJ2-1; 7 nucleotides agree with TRBD2. CDR1 is KGHDR, CDR2 SFDVKD, per germline. J lost 2 bases, V lost 2 bases, and 5 bases had no gene match. This CDR3 spans 16 amino acids. This CDR3 reads CATSDSFSGTYNEQFF. CDR3 sequence (DNA): TGTGCCACCAGTGATTCCTTCAGCGGGACCTACAATGAGCAGTTCTTC.

This clonotype has more than one count but fewer than ten. This chain connects TRBV20-1 to TRBJ2-3; TRBD2 agrees at 10 bases. The CDR3 loop spans 16 amino acids. The V gene's germline CDR1 is DFQATT and CDR2 SNEGSKA (reference sequence). The V and J ends lost 4 bases and 7 bases, in that order; junction bases with no gene match: 14. The CDR3 loop reads CSATGGASGSENTQYF. The CDR3 region has the DNA TGCAGTGCTACCGGTGGGGCTAGCGGGAGTGAAAATACGCAGTATTTT.